This TCR beta chain was captured by sequencing in a study of cytomegalovirus exposure and HLA in healthy donors. As for the study in general: T cells numbering about 180 million yielded some 100 million unique TCR beta sequences in an earlier analysis.

PCR employed 60 Vbeta and 13 Jbeta primers. Some clones are missing from TCRdb's copy, which holds only in-frame ones; the method was immunoSEQ multiplex PCR. The sample has roughly 120,000 clones, about 80% seen once. Note on this clone: Its antigen is unidentified.

Study findings and constraints: TCR beta V- and J-gene trimming, according to a later analysis, was linked to a missense DCLRE1C variant. Some V segments (TRBV6-2 and TRBV6-3 among them) were excluded as indistinguishable.

Deletions cut 0 bases from V and 0 bases from J, with 10 bases between. Germline V CDR1 and CDR2: SGHRS, YFSETQ. The CDR3 spans 16 residues. The TCR sequence derives from a man aged 25 to 45 in good health and CMV-seronegative. The specimen sequenced was PBMCs. V gene TRBV5-1 combines with J gene TRBJ2-1, with D maybe TRBD2 (6 bases). This CDR3 is CASSLVPGSSYNEQFF. The CDR3 coding sequence is TGCGCCAGCAGCTTGGTCCCCGGGAGCTCCTACAATGAGCAGTTCTTC.